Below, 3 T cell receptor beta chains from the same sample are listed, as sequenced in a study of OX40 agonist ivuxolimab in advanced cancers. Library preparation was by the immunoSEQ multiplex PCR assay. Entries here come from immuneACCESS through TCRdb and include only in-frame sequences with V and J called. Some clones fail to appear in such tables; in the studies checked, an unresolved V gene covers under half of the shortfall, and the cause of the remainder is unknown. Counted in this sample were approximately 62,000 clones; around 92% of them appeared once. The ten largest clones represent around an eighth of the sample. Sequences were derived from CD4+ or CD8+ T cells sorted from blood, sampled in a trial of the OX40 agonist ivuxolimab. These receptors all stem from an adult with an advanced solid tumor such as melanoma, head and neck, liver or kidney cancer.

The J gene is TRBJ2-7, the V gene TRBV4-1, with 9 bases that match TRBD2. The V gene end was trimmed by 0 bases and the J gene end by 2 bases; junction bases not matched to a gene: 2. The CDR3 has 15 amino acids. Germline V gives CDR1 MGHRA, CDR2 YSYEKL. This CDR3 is CASSQEAGGPYEQYF. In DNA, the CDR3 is TGCGCCAGCAGCCAAGAAGCGGGGGGCCCCTACGAGCAGTACTTC.

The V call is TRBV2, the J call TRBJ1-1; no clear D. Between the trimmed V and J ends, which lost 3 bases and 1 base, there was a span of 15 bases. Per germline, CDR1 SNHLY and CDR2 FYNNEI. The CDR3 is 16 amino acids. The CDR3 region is CASSDGEWTGNTEAFF. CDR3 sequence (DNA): TGTGCCAGCAGTGATGGGGAGTGGACGGGGAACACTGAAGCTTTCTTT. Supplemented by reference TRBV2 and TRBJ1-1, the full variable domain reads EPEVTQTPSHQVTQMGQEVILRCVPISNHLYFYWYRQILGQKVEFLVSFYNNEISEKSEIFDDQFSVERPDGSNFTLKIRSTKLEDSAMYFCASSDGEWTGNTEAFFGQGTRLTVV.

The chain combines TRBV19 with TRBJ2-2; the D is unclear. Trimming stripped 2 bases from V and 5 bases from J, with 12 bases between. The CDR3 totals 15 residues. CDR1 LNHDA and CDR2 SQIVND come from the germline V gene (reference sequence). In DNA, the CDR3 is TGTGCCAGTAGTATACCTGTGGATTCTACCGGGGAGCTGTTTTTT. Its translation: CASSIPVDSTGELFF.